This note documents a single TCR beta chain sequence. Its binding antigen is unknown. The record has no base qualities; no much larger clone is one base away. Genomic DNA was isolated from the sorted cells so that the TCRbeta CDR3 region could be sequenced. The immunoSEQ Assay was used to sequence the TCRbeta CDR3 regions. TCRdb provides this immuneACCESS table in a form limited to in-frame rearrangements. Some clones are lacking; in checked studies, under half of them reflect an unresolved V gene, and why the rest are absent is not known. The sample table shows roughly 79,000 clones, and 75% to 95% are seen once. Jointly, the top ten make up roughly 1.6% of the sample. This record comes from a study of OX40 agonist ivuxolimab in advanced cancers. Broadly, across the study: The costimulatory receptor OX40 (CD134) was targeted by ivuxolimab, a fully human IgG2 agonistic monoclonal antibody. Intravenous ivuxolimab was administered to patients every 2 weeks at six dose levels: 0.01, 0.1, 0.3, 1.5, 3 and 10 mg/kg. Of the 50 or so patients in dose escalation, approximately 20 had hepatocellular carcinoma, some 15 had melanoma, 9 had renal cell carcinoma and 9 had head and neck cancer. In the dose-escalation cohort, more than 75% of patients were male, and the mean age was approximately 60 years, with a range of 23 to 79. Prior anti-PD-1, anti-PD-L1 or anti-CTLA-4 therapy was permitted, and checkpoint inhibitors had been received by less than 45% of dose-escalation patients. Partial responses occurred in three dose-escalation patients: two with cutaneous melanoma and one with hepatocellular carcinoma. The point of sequencing TCRbeta in the periphery was to test whether ivuxolimab changed TCR sequence diversity and drove clonal T-cell expansion. The paper reports the monotherapy dose-escalation portion (N of about 54 patients) of the phase I ivuxolimab trial.

Overall study outcomes, separate from this receptor: Low levels of normalized T-cell clonal expansion were also seen in some patients who did not respond. At doses of 0.1 to 3.0 mg/kg, clonal expansion of both CD4+ and CD8+ blood T cells was observed from baseline to week 6. The antigen specificity of the peripheral T cells that underwent clonal expansion was not determined. Partial responders in the 0.1-3.0 mg/kg groups had among the lowest normalized peripheral clonal expansion, especially among CD8+ T cells. After ivuxolimab, more expanded clones were found on average in CD8+ T cells than in CD4+ T cells.

The trial excluded patients who had a history of autoimmune disease or who were on systemic immunosuppression. Peripheral blood for TCR sequencing was drawn from every dose cohort at baseline, at cycle 4 day 1 and at cycle 7 day 1. Samples were obtained from an open-label, multicenter, first-in-human phase I dose-escalation trial of ivuxolimab. The trial enrolled adults with locally advanced or metastatic head and neck squamous cell, hepatocellular, melanoma or renal cell carcinoma. CD4+ and CD8+ T cells were sorted separately from peripheral blood before TCR sequencing. V loses 3 bases of germline sequence and J loses 3 bases, and the interval between the two ends is 7 bases. The germline V gene (reference sequence) supplies CDR1 MNHNY and CDR2 SVGAGI. Taken from cysteine to phenylalanine, the CDR3 has 13 residues. Only the CDR3 part of the read is kept: 39 bases, read in frame from the first base.

In this chain, TRBV6-6 is recombined with TRBJ2-3; the D segment could be TRBD1, given 5 matching bases. The sequencing here drew on CD4+ or CD8+ T cells sorted from blood, taken in a trial of the OX40 agonist ivuxolimab. This clonotype originated in an adult with an advanced solid tumor such as melanoma, head and neck, liver or kidney cancer. In nucleotide form, the sequence is TGTGCCAGCAGTTATGACAGTACAGATACGCAGTATTTT. This gives the protein CASSYDSTDTQYF.